This TCR beta chain stems from a study of CXCR3-negative and CXCR3-positive naive CD8 T cells. Study-wide background: Approximately 140 million TRB reads were obtained in total, which works out to about 1.5 +/- 0.3 million per library. Overall study results and limits: The naive subsets expressed comparable surface CD5, and the authors inferred TCR strength from TRB CDR3 properties. Memory CD8+ cells had much lower diversity, and both naive subsets had comparably high diversity. More hydrophobic TRB CDR3s were found in CXCR3-positive naive cells than in CXCR3-negative naive cells.

Every subset of CD8+ T cells was sorted in triplicate at hundreds of thousands of cells each. The TRB cDNA libraries were prepared by 5' RACE with UMI labels. TCRdb reanalyzed the 5' RACE reads, giving one entry per CDR3 protein sequence and no DNA. This repertoire includes 150,000 to 180,000 distinct CDR3 sequences. As to this clonotype: What it binds is not known.

CDR3 length: 15 amino acids. CDR1 and CDR2 (germline): SEHNR, FQNEAQ (reference sequence). This receptor was identified in a human donor in good health. Some clones in this sample may be carry-over from other donors' samples. Sequencing used naive CXCR3+ CD8+ T cells from blood. The subset: CD45RO-CCR7+CD27+CD95- naive CD8+ T cells expressing CXCR3 (TNR3+). V and J are TRBV7-9 and TRBJ2-7; as DNA is missing, the TRBD1 call by TCRdb cannot be tested. The CDR3 loop is CASTGERQGLYEQYF.